This is a list of T cell receptor beta chains from one sample in a study of blood T cell repertoires in COVID-19. Clones were sequenced by immunoSEQ multiplex PCR, and TCRdb holds only the in-frame ones, with some missing. The sample lists about 350,000 clones; about nine tenths were seen once. Sequenced: peripheral blood. The source of these receptors is a young man with COVID-19, enrolled during active disease. Both conserved end residues are part of each CDR3. A D gene is named only where the DNA matches it firmly. Clone size is given for some rows only: seen once, a few or many times, or a class if the clone is expanded.

size | J | V | D | CDR3 | DNA
- | TRBJ2-7 | TRBV3-1/TRBV3-2 | TRBD1 | CASSLLGQAEQYF | TGTGCCAGCAGCCTCCTAGGACAGGCAGAGCAGTACTTC
once | TRBJ2-3 | TRBV6-5 | - | CASSYSGLRTDTQYF | TGTGCCAGCAGTTATTCGGGACTTCGCACAGATACGCAGTATTTT
- | TRBJ2-6 | TRBV5-1 | TRBD1 | CASSLYPRQGGSGANVLTF | TGCGCCAGCAGCCTCTATCCCAGACAGGGGGGCTCTGGGGCCAACGTCCTGACTTTC
- | TRBJ2-1 | TRBV9 | TRBD2 | CASSVGGGSSYNEQFF | TGTGCCAGCAGCGTAGGCGGCGGGAGCTCCTACAATGAGCAGTTCTTC
- | TRBJ2-7 | TRBV7-2 | TRBD1 | CASSLAPTGGRYEQYF | TGTGCCAGCAGCTTAGCCCCGACAGGGGGTAGGTACGAGCAGTACTTC
- | TRBJ2-1 | TRBV5-4 | TRBD2 | CASSLSGGGAQFF | TGTGCCAGCAGCTTGAGTGGCGGGGGGGCTCAGTTCTTC
once | TRBJ1-2 | TRBV6-2/TRBV6-3 | - | CASSYSIQELYGYTF | TGTGCCAGCAGTTACTCGATCCAGGAATTATATGGCTACACCTTC
- | TRBJ1-1 | TRBV21-1 | - | CASSKALILRGSKPEAFF | TGTGCCAGCAGCAAAGCGCTTATCTTACGGGGATCTAAACCTGAAGCTTTCTTT
- | TRBJ1-1 | TRBV4-3 | - | CASSPIQGDTEAFF | TGCGCCAGCAGCCCAATACAGGGAGACACTGAAGCTTTCTTT
- | TRBJ1-2 | TRBV28 | TRBD1 | CASTRTGANYGYTF | TGTGCCAGCACCCGGACAGGAGCTAACTATGGCTACACCTTC
once | TRBJ2-1 | TRBV7-2 | TRBD2 | CASSLGSGIPHYNEQFF | TGTGCCAGCAGCTTAGGGAGCGGGATTCCACATTACAATGAGCAGTTCTTC
- | TRBJ1-5 | TRBV19 | TRBD1 | CASSKDRWENQPQHF | TGTGCCAGTAGTAAGGACAGGTGGGAGAATCAGCCCCAGCATTTT
- | TRBJ1-4 | TRBV28 | - | CASSFPSTNEKLFF | TGTGCCAGCAGTTTTCCTTCAACTAATGAAAAACTGTTTTTT
- | TRBJ2-5 | TRBV24-1 | - | CATSVSGSETQYF | TGTGCCACCAGTGTATCAGGCAGCGAGACCCAGTACTTC
- | TRBJ2-3 | TRBV18 | TRBD2 | CASSPGSGREDTQYF | TGTGCCAGCTCACCAGGAAGCGGGAGGGAGGATACGCAGTATTTT
- | TRBJ1-5 | TRBV6-4 | TRBD1 | CASSDFPDRGQLGSNQPQHF | TGTGCCAGCAGTGACTTCCCGGACAGGGGGCAGTTAGGGAGCAATCAGCCCCAGCATTTT
- | TRBJ2-3 | TRBV7-3 | TRBD2 | CASSLEGLAGADTQYF | TGTGCCAGCAGTTTAGAAGGGCTAGCGGGGGCAGATACGCAGTATTTT
once | TRBJ2-1 | TRBV7-3 | - | CASSPGPIEQFF | TGTGCCAGCAGCCCAGGTCCGATTGAGCAGTTCTTC
- | TRBJ2-5 | TRBV7-2 | - | CASSLQANQETQYF | TGTGCCAGCAGCCTCCAGGCGAACCAAGAGACCCAGTACTTC
- | TRBJ1-6 | TRBV18 | - | CASSDGGQSGGSPLHF | TGTGCCAGCTCCGACGGTGGGCAATCGGGGGGTTCACCCCTCCACTTT
few | TRBJ1-1 | TRBV4-2 | - | CASSPLGVNTEAFF | TGTGCCAGCAGCCCGCTCGGGGTGAACACTGAAGCTTTCTTT
- | TRBJ1-2 | TRBV5-6 | TRBD1 | CASSPGQEIEWDTF | TGTGCCAGCAGCCCGGGACAGGAAATAGAATGGGACACCTTC
- | TRBJ2-7 | TRBV9 | TRBD2 | CASSVAGGLEQYF | TGTGCCAGCAGCGTAGCGGGGGGACTAGAGCAGTACTTC
- | TRBJ1-5 | TRBV6-5 | - | CASVPHMGNQPQHF | TGTGCCAGCGTTCCACATATGGGCAATCAGCCCCAGCATTTT
few | TRBJ2-3 | TRBV7-2 | TRBD2 | CASRASSGVGPDTQYF | TGTGCCAGCAGGGCGTCTAGCGGGGTTGGACCTGATACGCAGTATTTT
- | TRBJ1-2 | TRBV2 | - | CASVLVTGNYGYTF | TGTGCCAGCGTCTTAGTGACAGGAAACTATGGCTACACCTTC
- | TRBJ1-6 | TRBV30 | TRBD1 | CAWDRGSGNSPLHF | TGTGCCTGGGACAGGGGATCAGGAAATTCACCCCTCCACTTT
- | TRBJ2-7 | TRBV27 | TRBD2 | CASSSPNSGRGSYEQYF | TGTGCCAGCAGCTCCCCAAACAGCGGGAGAGGGTCCTACGAGCAGTACTTC
- | TRBJ2-7 | TRBV11-2 | TRBD2 | CASSFSSGRGAEQYF | TGTGCCAGCAGCTTTTCTAGCGGGAGAGGGGCCGAGCAGTACTTC
- | TRBJ2-7 | TRBV7-2 | TRBD1 | CASSRSLGTGAYEQYF | TGTGCCAGCAGTAGAAGCCTCGGGACAGGGGCCTACGAGCAGTACTTC
once | TRBJ2-7 | TRBV21-1 | - | CASSKGIRTYEQYF | TGTGCCAGCAGCAAAGGGATCAGGACCTACGAGCAGTACTTC